This T cell receptor beta chain derives from a study of cytomegalovirus exposure and HLA in healthy donors. PCR involved 60 Vbeta and 13 Jbeta primers. Clones were sequenced by immunoSEQ multiplex PCR, and TCRdb holds only the in-frame ones, with some missing. The data contain 95,000 to 150,000 clones, 75% to 85% of them singletons. The origin of this receptor is a female donor in good health and CMV-seropositive. Material for sequencing was PBMCs.

CDR3 in amino acids: CASSGGSGGPQETQYF. The CDR3 nucleotides read TGTGCCAGCAGTGGGGGTAGCGGGGGTCCACAGGAGACCCAGTACTTC. The chain uses TRBV2 and TRBJ2-5, with TRBD2 matching 9 bases. With 4 bases clipped from V and 5 bases from J, the junction kept 11 bases outside the gene matches. Germline V lookup: CDR1 SNHLY, CDR2 FYNNEI. The CDR3 consists of 16 residues.